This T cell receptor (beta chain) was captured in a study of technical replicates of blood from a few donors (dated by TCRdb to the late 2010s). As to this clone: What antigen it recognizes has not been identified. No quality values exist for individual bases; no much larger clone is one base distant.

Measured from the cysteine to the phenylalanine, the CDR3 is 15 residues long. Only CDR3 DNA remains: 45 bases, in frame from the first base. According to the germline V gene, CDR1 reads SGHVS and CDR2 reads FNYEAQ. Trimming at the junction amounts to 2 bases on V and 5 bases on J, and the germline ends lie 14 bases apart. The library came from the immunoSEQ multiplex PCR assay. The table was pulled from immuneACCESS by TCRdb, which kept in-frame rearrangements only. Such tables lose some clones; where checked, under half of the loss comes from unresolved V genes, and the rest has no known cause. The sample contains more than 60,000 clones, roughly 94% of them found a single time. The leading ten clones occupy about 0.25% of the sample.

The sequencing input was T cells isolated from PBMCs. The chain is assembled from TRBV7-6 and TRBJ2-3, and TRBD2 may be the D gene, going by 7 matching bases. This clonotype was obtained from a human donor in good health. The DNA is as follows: TGTGCCAGCAGCTTATTCAGGGGAGGGGGAGATACGCAGTATTTT. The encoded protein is CASSLFRGGGDTQYF.